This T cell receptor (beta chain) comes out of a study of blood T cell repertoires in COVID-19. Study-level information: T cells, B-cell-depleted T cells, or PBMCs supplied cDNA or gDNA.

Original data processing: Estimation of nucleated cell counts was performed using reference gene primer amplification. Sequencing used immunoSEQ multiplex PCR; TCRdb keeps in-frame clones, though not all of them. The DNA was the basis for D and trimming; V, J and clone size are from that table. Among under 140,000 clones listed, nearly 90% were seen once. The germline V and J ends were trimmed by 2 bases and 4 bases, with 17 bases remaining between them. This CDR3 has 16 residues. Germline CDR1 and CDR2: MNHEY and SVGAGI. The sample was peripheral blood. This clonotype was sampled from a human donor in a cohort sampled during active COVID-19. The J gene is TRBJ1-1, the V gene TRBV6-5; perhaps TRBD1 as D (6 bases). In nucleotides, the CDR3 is TGTGCCAGCAGTTACCCCATAGCAGGGGTAGGCACTGAAGCTTTCTTT. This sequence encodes CASSYPIAGVGTEAFF.